The clone carrying this T cell receptor (beta chain) was recorded a few times. No antigen is known for it. UMIs were added to TCR cDNA along with a universal primer site when it was made by 5'RACE template switching. TCRdb used MiXCR to reprocess the 5' RACE reads, holding one entry per CDR3 protein. The sample lists about 300,000 distinct CDR3 sequences; roughly 4.3% were seen once. This sample was included in a study of T cells after yellow fever vaccination. General study findings and limits: Subsequent booster samples again held most clones from primary vaccination (less than 98% CD4, about 90% CD8). Weaker, the secondary response peaked sooner, at day 5 versus 15.

The clonotype originates from a man younger than 35 who received the YFV17D yellow fever vaccine. The sample in question was PBMCs, obtained 5 days after the yellow fever booster vaccination.

The CDR3 region has the DNA TGTGCCAGCACTAACAGGGAAGGGAGCGGCAATCAGCCCCAGCATTTT. This translates into CASTNREGSGNQPQHF. This rearrangement joins TRBV28 to TRBJ1-5; TRBD1 is a possible D gene (6 bases). This CDR3 has 16 amino acids. The V and J ends lost 7 bases and 2 bases respectively, with 18 bases between them. Looked up from germline, CDR1 is MDHEN and CDR2 is SYDVKM.